This TCR beta chain originates from a study of quantifying T cell responses using KT2 cells. Study as a whole: cDNA was made from DNase-treated RNA using alpha and beta constant primers. The second PCR ran as a qPCR until a predetermined fluorescence threshold was reached.

Study findings and constraints: Very high KT2 spike-in numbers caused saturation in KT2 sequence detection.

An oligo carrying a UMI was ligated to the cDNA 3' end. An equimolar mix of RC1.1 and RC1.2 primed the beta chain across TRBC1 and TRBC2. A single record per CDR3 protein comes from TCRdb applying MiXCR to the UMI-ligation and nested PCR reads. Of some 50,000 distinct CDR3 sequences listed, roughly 10% are singletons. CDR1 and CDR2 (germline): SGHTA, FQGTGA. Trimming cost V 3 bases and J 2 bases, with 2 bases left between them. The CDR3 contains 13 residues. The sample holds many counts of this clonotype. The antigen is undetermined. Known numbers of the T cell clone KT2 were added to PBMC. The source material was PBMCs spiked with cells of the T cell clone KT2. The chain combines TRBV7-3 with TRBJ2-6; no definite D call. The clonotype originates from a human donor. The CDR3 is CASSLAGANVLTF. The CDR3 DNA sequence: TGTGCCAGCAGCTTGGCTGGGGCCAACGTCCTGACTTTC.